The 17 T cell receptor beta chains presented below share a single source sample, sequenced in a study of early T cells in non-severe SARS-CoV-2 infection. TCRdb recomputed calls from the 5' RACE reads with MiXCR, one row per CDR3 protein. This sample has 70,000 to 90,000 distinct CDR3 sequences, with about 15% found just once. Sequencing was performed on whole blood. Receptors were obtained from an adult who was a healthcare worker with PCR-confirmed SARS-CoV-2 infection or an uninfected control (not recorded which).

This clonotype has just a few counts. The chain carries TRBV12-3 or TRBV12-4 and TRBJ2-7; D call uncertain. V gave up 2 bases and J gave up 1 base, with 9 bases separating them. The CDR3 spans 14 residues. In nucleotides, the CDR3 is TGTGCCAGCAGTTTACAACTAAGTTCCTACGAGCAGTACTTC. This sequence encodes CASSLQLSSYEQYF.

This clonotype was seen ten or more times. The V call is TRBV27, the J call TRBJ1-5; 8 bases map to TRBD1. The CDR3 contains 18 residues. Germline V gene sequence: CDR1 MNHEY, CDR2 SMNVEV (reference sequence). Trimming at V came to 5 bases and at J to 0 bases, leaving 12 bases not matched to a gene. CDR3 in DNA: TGTGCCAGCAGTCTCGACAGGGGTCCCCCTTATAGCAATCAGCCCCAGCATTTT. Its translation: CASSLDRGPPYSNQPQHF.

The V gene is TRBV6-6, the J gene TRBJ2-3; no clear D gene. Germline CDR1 and CDR2: MNHNY and SVGAGI (reference sequence). The CDR3 runs to 14 residues. The germline V and J ends were trimmed by 5 bases and 1 base, with 10 bases remaining between them. The CDR3 here is CASSRKSRTDTQYF. Written as DNA, the CDR3 is TGTGCCAGCAGTAGGAAGAGTCGCACAGATACGCAGTATTTT.

This clonotype was counted a few times. The CDR3 spells CASSLRAGTLTDTQYF. CDR3 DNA sequence: TGTGCCAGCAGCCTAAGAGCGGGTACTCTCACAGATACGCAGTATTTT. The rearrangement uses TRBV9 and TRBJ2-3; possible D gene TRBD2, 6 bases. The CDR3 covers 16 residues. The germline V and J ends were trimmed by 4 bases and 2 bases, with 17 bases remaining between them. Germline assignment: CDR1 SGDLS and CDR2 YYNGEE.

This clonotype has only a few counts. The chain employs TRBV2 and TRBJ2-7; maybe TRBD2 (5 bases). Trimming took off 0 bases at V and 5 bases at J, with 14 bases between the two ends. The CDR3 covers 15 residues. From germline, CDR1 is SNHLY and CDR2 FYNNEI. CDR3 region: CASSEADGDWDEQYF. In nucleotides, the CDR3 is TGTGCCAGCAGTGAAGCCGACGGGGATTGGGACGAGCAGTACTTC. The whole variable domain, remainder taken from reference TRBV2 and TRBJ2-7, is EPEVTQTPSHQVTQMGQEVILRCVPISNHLYFYWYRQILGQKVEFLVSFYNNEISEKSEIFDDQFSVERPDGSNFTLKIRSTKLEDSAMYFCASSEADGDWDEQYFGPGTRLTVT.

The chain carries TRBV30 and TRBJ1-2; D not certain. The CDR3 spans 12 residues. Germline CDR1 is GTSNPN and CDR2 is SVGIG (reference sequence). Trimming removed 0 bases from V and 3 bases from J, with 5 bases in between. The CDR3: CAWSVRDYGYTF. CDR3 DNA: TGTGCCTGGAGTGTCCGGGACTATGGCTACACCTTC.

This clonotype was seen repeatedly, ten times or more. The chain joins TRBV6-1 to TRBJ1-3; no firm D call. There are 15 residues in the CDR3. Deletions cut 7 bases from V and 0 bases from J, with 13 bases between. Germline V gives CDR1 MNHNS, CDR2 SASEGT. The DNA for the CDR3 is TGTGCCAGCACCGAAGTTCCAGCCTCTGGAAACACCATATATTTT. It is translated as CASTEVPASGNTIYF.

This clonotype was counted a few times. The V call is TRBV4-1, the J call TRBJ2-3; 9 bases agree with TRBD2. Germline lookup yields CDR1 MGHRA and CDR2 YSYEKL. J gave up 4 bases and V 3 bases, and 8 bases lay outside the gene matches. The CDR3 is made up of 16 amino acids. CDR3 nucleotide sequence: TGCGCCAGCAGCCAGGTAGCGGGAGTTTTCCCAGATACGCAGTATTTT. Protein product: CASSQVAGVFPDTQYF.

This clonotype was seen only once. The chain combines TRBV6-5 with TRBJ2-5; D possibly corresponds to TRBD1 (6 bases). Per germline, CDR1 MNHEY and CDR2 SVGAGI. Trimming took off 6 bases at V and 3 bases at J, with 14 bases between the two ends. The CDR3 consists of 14 residues. The CDR3 sequence: CASREQGVKETQYF. CDR3 coding DNA: TGTGCCAGCAGGGAACAGGGTGTCAAAGAGACCCAGTACTTC.

This clonotype turned up a few times. CDR3 nucleotide sequence: TGTGCCAGCAGCATCACAGGGGGCTTTGGGGGCGACACTGAAGCTTTCTTT. It translates to CASSITGGFGGDTEAFF. The chain has TRBV5-6 and TRBJ1-1, with 9 bases fitting TRBD1. Germline-derived CDR1 and CDR2 are SGHDT and YYEEEE. The CDR3 length is 17 residues. V was clipped by 4 bases and J by 3 bases; unmatched bases: 13.

Many counts were recorded for this clonotype. The J gene is TRBJ2-1, the V gene TRBV7-8; D is undetermined. CDR3 length: 11 amino acids. Trimming removed 8 bases at V and 7 bases at J, with 9 bases between. Germline CDR1 and CDR2: SGHVS and FQNEAQ. CDR3 sequence: CASSDANEQFF. The CDR3 DNA reads TGTGCCAGCTCAGACGCGAATGAGCAGTTCTTC.

This clonotype was observed a handful of times. This chain uses TRBV28 with TRBJ2-1; 15 bases are a match to TRBD2. Germline-derived CDR1 and CDR2 are MDHEN and SYDVKM. There are 15 residues in the CDR3. V lost 5 bases and J lost 10; bases outside the gene matches: 6. CDR3 protein: CASSRRTSGRVEQFF. Written as DNA, the CDR3 is TGTGCCAGCAGTCGCCGGACTAGCGGGAGGGTCGAGCAGTTCTTC.

This chain connects TRBV9 to TRBJ2-2; 7 bases map to TRBD2. Losses at the gene ends were 3 bases for V and 2 bases for J; bases not matched to a gene: 7. This CDR3 region has 16 residues. Germline assignment: CDR1 SGDLS and CDR2 YYNGEE. The CDR3 spells CASSAKAGLNTGELFF. The CDR3 DNA reads as TGTGCCAGCAGCGCCAAAGCGGGACTTAACACCGGGGAGCTGTTTTTT.

CDR3 loop: CASSQYGGSGANVLTF. CDR3 nucleotide sequence: TGCGCCAGCAGCCAATACGGGGGCTCTGGGGCCAACGTCCTGACTTTC. The chain links TRBV4-3 to TRBJ2-6, with D perhaps matching TRBD2 (6 bases). This CDR3 region has 16 residues. V dropped 2 bases and J dropped 0 bases, with 8 bases sitting between them. In germline, CDR1 is LGHNA, CDR2 YSLEER.

The chain has TRBV24-1 and TRBJ2-3; 11 bases match TRBD2. The J segment lost 8 bases and the V segment lost 3 bases, leaving 9 bases of the junction unmatched. This CDR3 has 16 amino acids. Germline V gene data show CDR1 as KGHDR and CDR2 as SFDVKD. The CDR3 DNA is TGTGCCACCAGTGATATGACTAGCGGGATCCCCCCTACGCAGTATTTT. Translation: CATSDMTSGIPPTQYF.

This clonotype was seen more than once but under ten times. The chain uses TRBV11-3 and TRBJ2-1; D gene unclear. With 0 bases removed from V and 4 bases from J, the gap between germline ends came to 4 bases. Germline loops: CDR1 SGHNT, CDR2 YENEEA. This CDR3 has 13 residues. The CDR3 is CASSLDTYNEQFF. The CDR3 nucleotides read TGTGCCAGCAGCTTAGATACATACAATGAGCAGTTCTTC.

This sequence joins TRBV19 and TRBJ1-5; D ambiguous. Germline V gene lookup returns CDR1 LNHDA and CDR2 SQIVND (reference sequence). V gave up 2 bases and J gave up 7 bases, with 12 bases separating them. The CDR3 contains 14 residues. The CDR3 bases are TGTGCCAGTAGTATAAGAGCCGAAGGGCAGCCCCAGCATTTT. It is translated as CASSIRAEGQPQHF.